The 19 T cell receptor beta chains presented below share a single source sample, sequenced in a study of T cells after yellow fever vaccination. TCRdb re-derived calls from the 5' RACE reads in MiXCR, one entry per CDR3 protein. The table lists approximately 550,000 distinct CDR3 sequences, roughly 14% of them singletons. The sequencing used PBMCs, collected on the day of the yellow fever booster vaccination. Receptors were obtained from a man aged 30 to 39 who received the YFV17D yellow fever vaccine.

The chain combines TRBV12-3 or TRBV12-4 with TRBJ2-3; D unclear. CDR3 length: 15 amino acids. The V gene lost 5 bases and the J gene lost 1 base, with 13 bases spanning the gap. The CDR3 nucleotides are TGTGCCAGCAGTATGTTCGAGTGGGGCACAGATACGCAGTATTTT. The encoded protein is CASSMFEWGTDTQYF.

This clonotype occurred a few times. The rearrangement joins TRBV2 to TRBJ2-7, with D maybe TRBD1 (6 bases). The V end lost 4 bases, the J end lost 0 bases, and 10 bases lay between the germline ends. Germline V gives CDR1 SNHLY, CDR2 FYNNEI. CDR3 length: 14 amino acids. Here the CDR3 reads CASSADRSSYEQYF. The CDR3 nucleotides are TGTGCCAGCAGTGCCGACAGGAGCTCCTACGAGCAGTACTTC.

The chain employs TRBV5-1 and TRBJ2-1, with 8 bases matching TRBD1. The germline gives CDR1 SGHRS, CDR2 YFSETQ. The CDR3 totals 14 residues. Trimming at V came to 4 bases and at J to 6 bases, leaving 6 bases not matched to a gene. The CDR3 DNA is TGCGCCAGCAGCCAGGGACAGGTTATCAATGAGCAGTTCTTC. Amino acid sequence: CASSQGQVINEQFF.

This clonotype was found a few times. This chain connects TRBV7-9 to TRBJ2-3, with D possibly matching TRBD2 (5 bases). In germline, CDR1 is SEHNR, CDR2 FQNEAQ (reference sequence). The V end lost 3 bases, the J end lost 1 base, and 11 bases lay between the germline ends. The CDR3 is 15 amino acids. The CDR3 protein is CASSFEGGGTDTQYF. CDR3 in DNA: TGTGCCAGCAGCTTCGAGGGCGGAGGCACAGATACGCAGTATTTT.

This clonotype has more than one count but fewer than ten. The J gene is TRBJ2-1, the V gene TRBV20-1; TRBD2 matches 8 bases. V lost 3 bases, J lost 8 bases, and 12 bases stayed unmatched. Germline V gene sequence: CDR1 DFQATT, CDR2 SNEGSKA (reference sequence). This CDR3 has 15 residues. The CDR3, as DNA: TGCAGTGCTAGGAGGGAGCGGGAGACGGGACATGAGCAGTTCTTC. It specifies CSARRERETGHEQFF.

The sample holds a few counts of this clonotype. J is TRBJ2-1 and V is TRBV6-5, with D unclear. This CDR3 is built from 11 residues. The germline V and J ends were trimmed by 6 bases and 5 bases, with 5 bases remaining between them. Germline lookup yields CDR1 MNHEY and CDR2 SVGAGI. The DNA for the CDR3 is TGTGCCAGCAGGGCGAACAATGAGCAGTTCTTC. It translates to CASRANNEQFF.

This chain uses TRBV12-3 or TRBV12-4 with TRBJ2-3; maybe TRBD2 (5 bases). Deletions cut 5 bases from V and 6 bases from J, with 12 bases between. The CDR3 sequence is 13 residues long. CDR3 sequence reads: CASSRLPGDTQYF. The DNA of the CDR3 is TGTGCCAGCAGTAGACTACCCGGGGATACGCAGTATTTT.

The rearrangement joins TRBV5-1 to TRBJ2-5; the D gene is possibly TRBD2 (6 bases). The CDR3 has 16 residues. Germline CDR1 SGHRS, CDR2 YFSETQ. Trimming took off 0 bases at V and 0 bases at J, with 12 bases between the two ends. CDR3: CASSLADGGYQETQYF. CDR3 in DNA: TGCGCCAGCAGCTTGGCAGACGGAGGGTACCAAGAGACCCAGTACTTC. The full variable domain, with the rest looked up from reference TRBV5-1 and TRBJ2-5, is KAGVTQTPRYLIKTRGQQVTLSCSPISGHRSVSWYQQTPGQGLQFLFEYFSETQRNKGNFPGRFSGRQFSNSRSEMNVSTLELGDSALYLCASSLADGGYQETQYFGPGTRLLVL.

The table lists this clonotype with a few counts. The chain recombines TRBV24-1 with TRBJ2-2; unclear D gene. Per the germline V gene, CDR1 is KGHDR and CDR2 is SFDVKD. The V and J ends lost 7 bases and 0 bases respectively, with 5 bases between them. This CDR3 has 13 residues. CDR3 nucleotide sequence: TGTGCCACCAGCGGGCCGAACACCGGGGAGCTGTTTTTT. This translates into CATSGPNTGELFF.

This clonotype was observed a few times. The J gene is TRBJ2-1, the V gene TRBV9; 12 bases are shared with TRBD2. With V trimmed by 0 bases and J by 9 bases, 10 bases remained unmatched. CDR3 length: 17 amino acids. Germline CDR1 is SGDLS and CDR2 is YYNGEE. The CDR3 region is CASSVGLAGEEVCEQFF. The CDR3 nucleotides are TGTGCCAGCAGCGTAGGACTAGCGGGAGAGGAGGTGTGTGAGCAGTTCTTC.

DNA for the CDR3: TGCAGCGTTGGACAGCTCATGAACACTGAAGCTTTCTTT. Protein sequence: CSVGQLMNTEAFF. The chain uses TRBV29-1 and TRBJ1-1; a possible D gene is TRBD1 (5 bases). V was shortened by 4 bases and J by 0 bases, with 9 bases between the two germline ends. The CDR3 loop spans 13 amino acids. Per germline, CDR1 SQVTM and CDR2 ANQGSEA.

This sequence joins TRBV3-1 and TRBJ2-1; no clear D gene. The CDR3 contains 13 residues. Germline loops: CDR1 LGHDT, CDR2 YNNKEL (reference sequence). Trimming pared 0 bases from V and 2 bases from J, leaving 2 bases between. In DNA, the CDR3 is TGTGCCAGCAGCCAAGAGGCCTACAATGAGCAGTTCTTC. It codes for CASSQEAYNEQFF.

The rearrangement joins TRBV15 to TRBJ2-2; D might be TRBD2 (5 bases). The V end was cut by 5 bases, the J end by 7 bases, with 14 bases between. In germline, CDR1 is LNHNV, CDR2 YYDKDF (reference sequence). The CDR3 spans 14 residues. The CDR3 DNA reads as TGTGCCACCAGCCGATCGAGGGTTAACGGGGAGCTGTTTTTT. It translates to CATSRSRVNGELFF.

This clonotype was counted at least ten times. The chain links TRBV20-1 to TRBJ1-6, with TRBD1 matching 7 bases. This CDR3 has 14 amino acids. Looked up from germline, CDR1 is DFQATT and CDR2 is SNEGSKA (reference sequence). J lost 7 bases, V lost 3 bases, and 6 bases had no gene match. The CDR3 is CSASRDRANSPLHF. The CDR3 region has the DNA TGCAGTGCTAGCCGCGACAGGGCCAATTCACCCCTCCACTTT.

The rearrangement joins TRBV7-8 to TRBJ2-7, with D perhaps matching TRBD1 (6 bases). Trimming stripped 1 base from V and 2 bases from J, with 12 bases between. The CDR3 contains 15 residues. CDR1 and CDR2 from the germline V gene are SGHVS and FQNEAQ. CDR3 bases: TGTGCCAGCAGCTTAGATGCCGACAGGACCTACGAGCAGTACTTC. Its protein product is CASSLDADRTYEQYF.

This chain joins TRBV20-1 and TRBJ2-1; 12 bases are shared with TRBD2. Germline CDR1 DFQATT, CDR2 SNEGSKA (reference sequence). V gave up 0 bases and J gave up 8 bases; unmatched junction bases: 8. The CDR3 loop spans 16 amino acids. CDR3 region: CSARERLAGEVDEQFF. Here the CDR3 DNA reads TGCAGTGCTAGAGAAAGACTAGCGGGAGAGGTGGATGAGCAGTTCTTC.

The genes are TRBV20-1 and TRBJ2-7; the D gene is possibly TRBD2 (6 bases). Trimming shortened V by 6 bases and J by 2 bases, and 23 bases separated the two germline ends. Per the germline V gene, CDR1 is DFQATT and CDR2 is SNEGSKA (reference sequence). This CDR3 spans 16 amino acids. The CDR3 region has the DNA TGCAGTGCGCTAAACCGGGACCCAGGGAGGCCCTACGAGCAGTACTTC. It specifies CSALNRDPGRPYEQYF.

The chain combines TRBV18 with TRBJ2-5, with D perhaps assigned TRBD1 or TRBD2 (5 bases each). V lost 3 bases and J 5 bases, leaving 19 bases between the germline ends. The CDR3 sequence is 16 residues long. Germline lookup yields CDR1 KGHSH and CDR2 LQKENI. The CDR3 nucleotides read TGTGCCAGCTCACCCGGAGACGGGAACAGGCTTGAGACCCAGTACTTC. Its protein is CASSPGDGNRLETQYF. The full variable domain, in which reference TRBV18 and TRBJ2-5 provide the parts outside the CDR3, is NAGVMQNPRHLVRRRGQEARLRCSPMKGHSHVYWYRQLPEEGLKFMVYLQKENIIDESGMPKERFSAEFPKEGPSILRIQQVVRGDSAAYFCASSPGDGNRLETQYFGPGTRLLVL.

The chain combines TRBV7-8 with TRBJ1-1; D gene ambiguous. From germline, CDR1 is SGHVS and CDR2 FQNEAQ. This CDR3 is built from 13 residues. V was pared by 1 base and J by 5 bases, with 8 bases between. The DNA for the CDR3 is TGTGCCAGCAGCTTAGGATCGGAAACTGAAGCTTTCTTT. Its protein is CASSLGSETEAFF.